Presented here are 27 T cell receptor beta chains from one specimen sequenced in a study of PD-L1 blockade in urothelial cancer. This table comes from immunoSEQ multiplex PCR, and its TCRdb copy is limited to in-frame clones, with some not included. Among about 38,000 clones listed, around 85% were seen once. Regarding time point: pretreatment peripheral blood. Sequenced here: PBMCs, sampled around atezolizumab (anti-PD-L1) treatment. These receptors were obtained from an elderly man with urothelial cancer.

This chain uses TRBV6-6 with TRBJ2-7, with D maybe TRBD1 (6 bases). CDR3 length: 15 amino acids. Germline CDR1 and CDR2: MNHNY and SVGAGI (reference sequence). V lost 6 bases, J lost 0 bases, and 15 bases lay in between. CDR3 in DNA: TGTGCCAGCAGGCAGATCCGGGACAACTCCTACGAGCAGTACTTC. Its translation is CASRQIRDNSYEQYF.

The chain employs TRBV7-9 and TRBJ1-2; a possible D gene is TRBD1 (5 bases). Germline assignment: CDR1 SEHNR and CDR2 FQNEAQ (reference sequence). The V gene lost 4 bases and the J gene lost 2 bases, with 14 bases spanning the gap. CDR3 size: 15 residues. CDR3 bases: TGTGCCAGCAGCTACTCGCAGGGAAGGAACTATGGCTACACCTTC. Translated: CASSYSQGRNYGYTF.

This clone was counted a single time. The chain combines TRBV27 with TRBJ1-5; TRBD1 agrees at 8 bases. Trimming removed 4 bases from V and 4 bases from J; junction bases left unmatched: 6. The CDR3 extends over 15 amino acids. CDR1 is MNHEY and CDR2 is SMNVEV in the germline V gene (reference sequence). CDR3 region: CASSSTGGGNQPQHF. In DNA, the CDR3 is TGTGCCAGCAGTTCTACAGGGGGGGGGAATCAGCCCCAGCATTTT.

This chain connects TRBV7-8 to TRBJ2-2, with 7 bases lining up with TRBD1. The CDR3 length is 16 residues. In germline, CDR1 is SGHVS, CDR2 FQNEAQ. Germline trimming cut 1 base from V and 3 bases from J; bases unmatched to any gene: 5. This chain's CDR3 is CASSLGGGGYTGELFF. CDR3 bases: TGTGCCAGCAGCTTAGGAGGGGGCGGCTACACCGGGGAGCTGTTTTTT.

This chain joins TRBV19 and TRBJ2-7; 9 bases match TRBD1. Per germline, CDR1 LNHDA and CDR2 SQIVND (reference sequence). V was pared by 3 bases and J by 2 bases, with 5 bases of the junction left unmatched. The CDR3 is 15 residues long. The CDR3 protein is CASSMPGQGTYEQYF. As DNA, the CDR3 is TGTGCCAGTAGTATGCCGGGACAGGGAACCTACGAGCAGTACTTC.

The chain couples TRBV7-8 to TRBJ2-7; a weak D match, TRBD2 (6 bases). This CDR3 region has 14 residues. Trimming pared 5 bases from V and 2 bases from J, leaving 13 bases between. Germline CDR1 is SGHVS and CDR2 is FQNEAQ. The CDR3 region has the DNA TGTGCCAGCAGCCCGGACGGGGGAACCTACGAGCAGTACTTC. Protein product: CASSPDGGTYEQYF.

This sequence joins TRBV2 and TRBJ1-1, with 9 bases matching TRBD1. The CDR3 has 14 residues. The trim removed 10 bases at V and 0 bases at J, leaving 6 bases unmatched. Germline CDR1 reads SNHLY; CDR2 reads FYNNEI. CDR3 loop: CATSWDRVNTEAFF. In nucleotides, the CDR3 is TGTGCCACCTCCTGGGACAGGGTGAACACTGAAGCTTTCTTT.

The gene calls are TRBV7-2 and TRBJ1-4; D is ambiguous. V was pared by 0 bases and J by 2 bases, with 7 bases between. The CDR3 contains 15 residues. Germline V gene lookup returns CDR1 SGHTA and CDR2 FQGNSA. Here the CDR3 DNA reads TGTGCCAGCAGCTTAGCTCCGGGGACTAATGAAAAACTGTTTTTT. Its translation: CASSLAPGTNEKLFF.

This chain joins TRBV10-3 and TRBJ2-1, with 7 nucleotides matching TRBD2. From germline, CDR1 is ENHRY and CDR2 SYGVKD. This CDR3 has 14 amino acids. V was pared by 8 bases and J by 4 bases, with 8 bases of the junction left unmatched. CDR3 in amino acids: CAIGEGEGYNEQFF. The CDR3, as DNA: TGTGCCATCGGGGAGGGAGAGGGGTACAATGAGCAGTTCTTC.

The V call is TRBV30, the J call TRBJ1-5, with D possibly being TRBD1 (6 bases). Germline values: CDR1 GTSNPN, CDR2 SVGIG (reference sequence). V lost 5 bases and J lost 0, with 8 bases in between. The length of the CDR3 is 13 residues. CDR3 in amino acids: CAWGQISNQPQHF. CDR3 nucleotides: TGTGCCTGGGGACAGATTAGCAATCAGCCCCAGCATTTT.

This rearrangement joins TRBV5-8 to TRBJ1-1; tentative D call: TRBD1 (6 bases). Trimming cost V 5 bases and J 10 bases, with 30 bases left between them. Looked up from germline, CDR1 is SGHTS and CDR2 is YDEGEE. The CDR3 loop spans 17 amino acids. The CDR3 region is CASRITWRPQGPGVAFF. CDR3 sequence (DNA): TGTGCCAGCAGAATAACCTGGAGACCACAGGGACCTGGAGTAGCTTTCTTT.

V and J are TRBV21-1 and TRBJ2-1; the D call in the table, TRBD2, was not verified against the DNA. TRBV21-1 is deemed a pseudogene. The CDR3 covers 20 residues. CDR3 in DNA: TGTGCCAGCAGCAAAGTTGGGATTAGGCTAGCGGGAGGTCCCTACAATGAGCAGTTCTTC. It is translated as CASSKVGIRLAGGPYNEQFF.

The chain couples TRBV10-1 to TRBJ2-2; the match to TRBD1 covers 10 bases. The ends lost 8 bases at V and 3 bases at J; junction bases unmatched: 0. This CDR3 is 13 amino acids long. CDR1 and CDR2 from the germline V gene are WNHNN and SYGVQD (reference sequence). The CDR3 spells CASGQGDTGELFF. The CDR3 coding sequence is TGCGCCAGCGGACAGGGGGACACCGGGGAGCTGTTTTTT.

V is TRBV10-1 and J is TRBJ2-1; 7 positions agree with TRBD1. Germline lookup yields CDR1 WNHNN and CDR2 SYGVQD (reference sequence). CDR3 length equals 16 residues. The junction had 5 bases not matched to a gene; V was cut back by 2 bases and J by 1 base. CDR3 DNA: TGCGCCAGCAGTGAGCGGAGACAGGGATCCTACAATGAGCAGTTCTTC. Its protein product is CASSERRQGSYNEQFF.

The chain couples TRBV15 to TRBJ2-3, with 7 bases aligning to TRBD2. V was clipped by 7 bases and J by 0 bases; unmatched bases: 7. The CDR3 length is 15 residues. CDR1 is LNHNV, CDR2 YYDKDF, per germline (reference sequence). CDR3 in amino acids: CATTTSGVSTDTQYF. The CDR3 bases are TGTGCCACCACTACCAGCGGGGTTAGCACAGATACGCAGTATTTT.

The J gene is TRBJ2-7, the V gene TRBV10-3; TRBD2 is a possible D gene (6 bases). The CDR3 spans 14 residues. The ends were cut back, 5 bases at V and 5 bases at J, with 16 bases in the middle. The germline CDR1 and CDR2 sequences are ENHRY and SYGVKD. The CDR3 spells CAISPGTGLDEQYF. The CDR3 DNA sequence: TGTGCCATCAGTCCGGGGACTGGGCTCGACGAGCAGTACTTC.

The CDR3: CASSTDRARELFF. CDR3 DNA: TGCGCCAGCAGCACGGACAGGGCCCGGGAGCTGTTTTTT. This rearrangement joins TRBV5-1 to TRBJ2-2, with TRBD1 matching 8 bases. V dropped 4 bases and J dropped 9; count of bases not matched to a gene: 5. This CDR3 region has 13 residues. Germline CDR1 reads SGHRS; CDR2 reads YFSETQ.

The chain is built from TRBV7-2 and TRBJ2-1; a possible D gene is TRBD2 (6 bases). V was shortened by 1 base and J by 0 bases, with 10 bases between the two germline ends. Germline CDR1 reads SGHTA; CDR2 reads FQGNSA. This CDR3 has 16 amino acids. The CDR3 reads CASSLGGGISYNEQFF. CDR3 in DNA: TGTGCCAGCAGCTTAGGGGGCGGGATCTCCTACAATGAGCAGTTCTTC.

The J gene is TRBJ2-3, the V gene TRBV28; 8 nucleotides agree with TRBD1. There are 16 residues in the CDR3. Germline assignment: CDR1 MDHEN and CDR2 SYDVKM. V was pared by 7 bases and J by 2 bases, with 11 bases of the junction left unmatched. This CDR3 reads CASTDRGGRHTDTQYF. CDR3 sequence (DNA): TGTGCCAGCACTGACAGGGGCGGTCGACACACAGATACGCAGTATTTT.

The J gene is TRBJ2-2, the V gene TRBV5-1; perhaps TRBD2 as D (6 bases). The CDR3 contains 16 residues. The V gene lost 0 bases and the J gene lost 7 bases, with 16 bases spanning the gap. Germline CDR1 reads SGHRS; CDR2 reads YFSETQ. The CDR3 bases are TGCGCCAGCAGCTTGGGGGTCGCTAGCGCAAACGGGGAGCTGTTTTTT. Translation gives CASSLGVASANGELFF. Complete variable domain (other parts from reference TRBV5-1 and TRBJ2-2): KAGVTQTPRYLIKTRGQQVTLSCSPISGHRSVSWYQQTPGQGLQFLFEYFSETQRNKGNFPGRFSGRQFSNSRSEMNVSTLELGDSALYLCASSLGVASANGELFFGEGSRLTVL.

The CDR3, as DNA: TGCGCCAGCAGTGAGTCCGGTCGAGGGAGGCAAGAGACCCAGTACTTC. Protein sequence: CASSESGRGRQETQYF. The V call is TRBV10-1, the J call TRBJ2-5; weak D call: TRBD2 (6 bases). Trimming cost V 0 bases and J 2 bases, with 13 bases left between them. CDR1 and CDR2 from the germline V gene are WNHNN and SYGVQD (reference sequence). CDR3 length: 16 amino acids.

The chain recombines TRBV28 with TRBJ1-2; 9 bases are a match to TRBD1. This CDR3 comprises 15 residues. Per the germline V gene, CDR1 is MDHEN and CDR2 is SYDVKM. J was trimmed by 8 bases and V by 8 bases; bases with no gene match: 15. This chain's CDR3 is CASSSPRTGARGYTF. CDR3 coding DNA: TGTGCCAGCTCTTCCCCCCGGACAGGGGCCCGGGGCTACACCTTC.

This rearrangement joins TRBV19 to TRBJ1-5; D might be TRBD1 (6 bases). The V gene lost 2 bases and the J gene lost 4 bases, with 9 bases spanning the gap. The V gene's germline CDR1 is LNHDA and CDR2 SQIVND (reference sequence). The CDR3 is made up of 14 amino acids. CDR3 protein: CASSIRGFNQPQHF. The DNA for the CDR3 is TGTGCCAGTAGTATAAGGGGGTTTAATCAGCCCCAGCATTTT.

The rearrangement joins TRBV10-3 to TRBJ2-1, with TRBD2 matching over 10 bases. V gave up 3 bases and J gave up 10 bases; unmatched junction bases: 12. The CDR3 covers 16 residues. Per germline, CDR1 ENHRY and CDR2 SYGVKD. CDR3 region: CAISDMGTSAQGEQFF. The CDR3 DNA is TGTGCCATCAGTGACATGGGGACTAGCGCGCAGGGCGAGCAGTTCTTC.

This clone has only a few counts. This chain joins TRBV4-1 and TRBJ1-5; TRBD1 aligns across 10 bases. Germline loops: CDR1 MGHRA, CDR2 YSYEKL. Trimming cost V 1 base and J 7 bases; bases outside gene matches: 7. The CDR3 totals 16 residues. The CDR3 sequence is CASSQAETGGEQPQHF. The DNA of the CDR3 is TGCGCCAGCAGCCAAGCAGAGACAGGGGGCGAACAGCCCCAGCATTTT.

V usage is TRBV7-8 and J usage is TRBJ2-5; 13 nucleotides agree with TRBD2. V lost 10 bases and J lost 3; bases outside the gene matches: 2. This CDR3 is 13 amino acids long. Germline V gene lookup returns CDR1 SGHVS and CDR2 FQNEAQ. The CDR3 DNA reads TGTGCCATCGGGACTAGCGGGGAAGAGACCCAGTACTTC. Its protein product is CAIGTSGEETQYF.

The CDR3 DNA reads TGTGCCAGCAGCTTAGAACAGGTTGCCGTTAAGAACACTGAAGCTTTCTTT. Translated: CASSLEQVAVKNTEAFF. This chain uses TRBV7-2 with TRBJ1-1; possibly TRBD1 for D (5 bases). V was pared by 1 base and J by 1 base, with 16 bases between. Germline CDR1 reads SGHTA; CDR2 reads FQGNSA. This CDR3 spans 17 amino acids.